Following are 32 T cell receptor beta chains from one sample sequenced in a study of blood T cell repertoires in COVID-19. Repertoires were generated with immunoSEQ multiplex PCR, while TCRdb's copy carries only in-frame clones and drops some. The sample carries about 180,000 clones, approximately 83% recorded once. Sequences were obtained from peripheral blood. The receptors derive from a woman aged 35 to 49 with COVID-19, enrolled during active disease.

The chain has TRBV19 and TRBJ1-6; D possibly corresponds to TRBD1 (5 bases). V was cut by 4 bases and J by 10 bases, with 17 bases left in between. CDR3 length: 15 amino acids. Germline CDR1 and CDR2: LNHDA and SQIVND (reference sequence). For the CDR3, the DNA is TGTGCCAGTAGTACTTCCGGGACTCTAGGATCACCCCTCCACTTT. This translates into CASSTSGTLGSPLHF.

This clone was counted between two and nine times. The chain is built from TRBV13 and TRBJ2-7; the match to TRBD1 covers 9 bases. Germline V gene data show CDR1 as PRHDT and CDR2 as FYEKMQ (reference sequence). Unmatched junction bases numbered 7, after V lost 4 bases and J lost 3 bases. CDR3 size: 15 residues. CDR3 coding DNA: TGTGCCAGCAGCTCCGGACAGGGGCGGCACTACGAGCAGTACTTC. Translating it yields CASSSGQGRHYEQYF.

The chain recombines TRBV6-5 with TRBJ1-4; D possibly corresponds to TRBD1 (5 bases). Germline loops: CDR1 MNHEY, CDR2 SVGAGI. This CDR3 comprises 12 residues. V was shortened by 10 bases and J by 8 bases, with 14 bases between the two germline ends. The CDR3 DNA is TGTGCCACCGGGGGGGTTCGAGAAAAACTGTTTTTT. Its translation: CATGGVREKLFF.

The V gene is TRBV5-1, the J gene TRBJ1-2; a weak D match, TRBD1 (6 bases). This CDR3 contains 15 residues. Between the trimmed V and J ends, which lost 0 bases and 5 bases, there was a span of 14 bases. Germline lookup yields CDR1 SGHRS and CDR2 YFSETQ. The DNA of the CDR3 is TGCGCCAGCAGCTTGGAGGCCAGGGGAGAGTATGGCTACACCTTC. The encoded protein is CASSLEARGEYGYTF.

The chain recombines TRBV15 with TRBJ2-7; 8 bases agree with TRBD2. Germline CDR1 and CDR2: LNHNV and YYDKDF (reference sequence). This CDR3 has 19 residues. V shed 3 bases and J 3 bases; nucleotides not matched to a gene: 19. CDR3 sequence: CATSSTMVGGRPPGYEQYF. CDR3 DNA: TGTGCCACCAGCAGCACCATGGTTGGCGGGAGGCCCCCCGGCTACGAGCAGTACTTC.

This clone was seen once. The chain is built from TRBV12-3 or TRBV12-4 and TRBJ1-2, with 8 positions matching TRBD1. The CDR3 loop spans 13 amino acids. V gave up 5 bases and J gave up 3 bases; unmatched junction bases: 2. CDR3 DNA: TGTGCCAGCAGTGAGACAGGGGACTATGGCTACACCTTC. Residues: CASSETGDYGYTF.

The chain has TRBV3-1 (or the pseudogene TRBV3-2) and TRBJ2-2; TRBD2 aligns across 7 bases. The length of the CDR3 is 14 residues. Germline CDR1 and CDR2: LGHDT and YNNKEL (reference sequence). The trim removed 6 bases at V and 5 bases at J, leaving 6 bases unmatched. CDR3 coding DNA: TGTGCCAGCAGTTCGAGGGAGGGAACCGGGGAGCTGTTTTTT. It encodes CASSSREGTGELFF.

The V gene is TRBV18, the J gene TRBJ2-3; the match to TRBD2 covers 10 bases. Germline V gene data show CDR1 as KGHSH and CDR2 as LQKENI. The V and J ends lost 6 bases and 2 bases, in that order; junction bases with no gene match: 14. The CDR3 contains 18 residues. In nucleotides, the CDR3 is TGTGCCAGCTCCCACCCCGGAGGACTAGCGGCCTCCACAGATACGCAGTATTTT. The encoded protein is CASSHPGGLAASTDTQYF.

This chain uses TRBV7-9 with TRBJ1-5, with no clear D. Germline CDR1 reads SEHNR; CDR2 reads FQNEAQ (reference sequence). The V end was cut by 2 bases, the J end by 0 bases, with 17 bases between. This CDR3 spans 18 amino acids. The DNA of the CDR3 is TGTGCCAGCAGCTTAATATTGGAGGGAAGAAATAGCAATCAGCCCCAGCATTTT. Amino acids: CASSLILEGRNSNQPQHF.

The chain employs TRBV7-2 and TRBJ1-1; D gene ambiguous. Germline-derived CDR1 and CDR2 are SGHTA and FQGNSA. CDR3 length: 14 amino acids. The V end lost 1 base, the J end lost 7 bases, and 13 bases lay between the germline ends. CDR3 residues: CASSLDWARGEAFF. CDR3 DNA sequence: TGTGCCAGCAGCTTAGATTGGGCTCGGGGTGAAGCTTTCTTT.

This chain joins TRBV7-9 and TRBJ2-5; 7 nucleotides align to TRBD1. Looked up from germline, CDR1 is SEHNR and CDR2 is FQNEAQ (reference sequence). V was clipped by 2 bases and J by 2 bases; unmatched bases: 5. The CDR3 is 15 residues long. CDR3 in DNA: TGTGCCAGCAGCTTAAGCACGGGACAGCAAGAGACCCAGTACTTC. Protein sequence: CASSLSTGQQETQYF.

The V gene is TRBV20-1, the J gene TRBJ2-7, with 7 nucleotides matching TRBD1. The germline V gene has CDR1 DFQATT and CDR2 SNEGSKA (reference sequence). The length of the CDR3 is 11 residues. DNA of the CDR3: TGCAGGGGGGACAGCGGCTACGAGCAGTACTTC. This gives the protein CRGDSGYEQYF.

This chain uses TRBV5-1 with TRBJ1-1, with D unresolved. V lost 4 bases and J 8 bases, leaving 12 bases between the germline ends. The CDR3 extends over 12 amino acids. Germline lookup yields CDR1 SGHRS and CDR2 YFSETQ. The CDR3 sequence: CASSRERSEAFF. The DNA for the CDR3 is TGCGCCAGCAGCCGGGAGAGATCGGAAGCTTTCTTT.

The chain links TRBV5-4 to TRBJ1-3; 8 bases fit TRBD1. Germline V CDR1 and CDR2: SGHNT, YYREEE (reference sequence). The V segment lost 4 bases and the J segment 7 bases; nucleotides outside the gene matches: 7. This CDR3 spans 14 amino acids. CDR3 in amino acids: CASSDTDRANTIYF. As DNA, the CDR3 is TGTGCCAGCAGCGATACGGACAGGGCCAACACCATATATTTT.

J is TRBJ2-3 and V is TRBV9; 8 nucleotides line up with TRBD1. Germline CDR1 and CDR2: SGDLS and YYNGEE. This CDR3 has 14 residues. V shed 4 bases, J shed 3 bases, and the junction held 4 bases outside the gene matches. The CDR3 is CASSKDRATDTQYF. CDR3 DNA sequence: TGTGCCAGCAGCAAGGACAGGGCAACAGATACGCAGTATTTT.

For the CDR3, the DNA is TGTGCCAGCAGGGCTTACACTGAAGCTTTCTTT. Protein product: CASRAYTEAFF. The chain is built from TRBV27 and TRBJ1-1; D not resolved. The CDR3 loop spans 11 amino acids. Trimming shortened V by 6 bases and J by 3 bases, and 5 bases separated the two germline ends. Germline lookup yields CDR1 MNHEY and CDR2 SMNVEV (reference sequence).

The chain couples TRBV20-1 to TRBJ2-3; tentatively, D is TRBD1 (5 bases). The CDR3 consists of 15 residues. Germline V lookup: CDR1 DFQATT, CDR2 SNEGSKA (reference sequence). Deletions cut 3 bases from V and 0 bases from J, with 13 bases between. The CDR3 reads CSASARRESTDTQYF. The CDR3 DNA follows: TGCAGTGCTAGTGCCCGCAGGGAAAGCACAGATACGCAGTATTTT.

The chain links TRBV28 to TRBJ2-5, with a weak D call TRBD2 (5 bases). Trimming left V 2 bases short and J 5 bases short, with 12 bases between. This CDR3 comprises 14 residues. The germline CDR1 and CDR2 sequences are MDHEN and SYDVKM. CDR3 loop: CASSLPTGWETQYF. DNA for the CDR3: TGTGCCAGCAGTTTACCAACGGGGTGGGAGACCCAGTACTTC.

This chain links TRBV7-9 with TRBJ1-1; D uncertain. The CDR3 has 18 amino acids. The V end lost 1 base, the J end lost 0 bases, and 18 bases lay between the germline ends. Germline values: CDR1 SEHNR, CDR2 FQNEAQ (reference sequence). The CDR3 bases are TGTGCCAGCAGCTTAGGGAAGTCACCCAAGGGAGTGAACACTGAAGCTTTCTTT. It specifies CASSLGKSPKGVNTEAFF. Drawing the rest from reference TRBV7-9 and TRBJ1-1, the complete variable domain is DTGVSQNPRHKITKRGQNVTFRCDPISEHNRLYWYRQTLGQGPEFLTYFQNEAQLEKSRLLSDRFSAERPKGSFSTLEIQRTEQGDSAMYLCASSLGKSPKGVNTEAFFGQGTRLTVV.

The chain combines TRBV27 with TRBJ1-1, with a possible D match to TRBD1 (6 bases). In germline, CDR1 is MNHEY, CDR2 SMNVEV (reference sequence). The CDR3 runs 15 residues. V lost 3 bases and J 1 base, leaving 12 bases between the germline ends. The chain's CDR3 is CASSFPGGGNTEAFF. The DNA of the CDR3 is TGTGCCAGCAGTTTTCCGGGGGGCGGGAACACTGAAGCTTTCTTT.

This clone has just one count. The V gene is TRBV19, the J gene TRBJ1-2, with unresolved D. This CDR3 spans 14 amino acids. In germline, CDR1 is LNHDA, CDR2 SQIVND (reference sequence). The ends were cut back, 3 bases at V and 4 bases at J, with 12 bases in the middle. Here the CDR3 reads CASSITEAPYGYTF. The CDR3 DNA follows: TGTGCCAGTAGTATCACGGAGGCTCCCTATGGCTACACCTTC.

V usage is TRBV3-1 (or the pseudogene TRBV3-2) and J usage is TRBJ1-2, with D possibly being TRBD1 (6 bases). There are 13 residues in the CDR3. The ends were cut back, 3 bases at V and 7 bases at J, with 12 bases in the middle. Germline V CDR1 and CDR2: LGHDT, YNNKEL (reference sequence). CDR3 region: CASSQGAYGGYTF. In nucleotides, the CDR3 is TGTGCCAGCAGCCAGGGGGCGTACGGTGGCTACACCTTC.

The V gene is TRBV7-6, the J gene TRBJ2-7, with 11 bases lining up with TRBD2. V lost 0 bases, J lost 3 bases, and 13 bases stayed unmatched. Per the germline V gene, CDR1 is SGHVS and CDR2 is FNYEAQ. The CDR3 runs to 19 residues. The CDR3 nucleotides read TGTGCCAGCAGCTTAGCTTGGGCTAGCGGGAGGCCGGTTCACTACGAGCAGTACTTC. Translation: CASSLAWASGRPVHYEQYF.

This sequence joins TRBV2 and TRBJ2-7; TRBD2 is a possible D gene (6 bases). CDR1 SNHLY and CDR2 FYNNEI come from the germline V gene. Deletions cut 7 bases from V and 0 bases from J, with 16 bases between. CDR3 length: 15 amino acids. The chain's CDR3 is CASNFLALDSYEQYF. Here the CDR3 DNA reads TGTGCCAGCAACTTTCTAGCGCTAGACTCCTACGAGCAGTACTTC.

The J gene is TRBJ2-1, the V gene TRBV20-1, with TRBD2 identical over 13 bases. CDR3 size: 15 residues. Germline values: CDR1 DFQATT, CDR2 SNEGSKA (reference sequence). V was clipped by 3 bases and J by 10 bases; unmatched bases: 9. For the CDR3, the DNA is TGCAGTGCTAGTGGTACTAGCGGGGGGGCACGGGAGCAGTTCTTC. It yields the protein CSASGTSGGAREQFF.

The V call is TRBV6-5, the J call TRBJ1-2; no clear D. Germline V gene sequence: CDR1 MNHEY, CDR2 SVGAGI. The CDR3 loop spans 12 amino acids. Trimming removed 6 bases from V and 8 bases from J, with 13 bases in between. CDR3 residues: CASRLFSGGYTF. CDR3 sequence (DNA): TGTGCCAGCAGACTATTTAGTGGAGGCTACACCTTC.

The chain links TRBV6-5 to TRBJ1-2, with D uncertain. V was shortened by 6 bases and J by 2 bases, with 13 bases between the two germline ends. The germline V gene encodes CDR1 MNHEY and CDR2 SVGAGI. The CDR3 length is 14 residues. The CDR3 nucleotides are TGTGCCAGCAGCTGGACTCGGGCAAACTATGGCTACACCTTC. Its protein product is CASSWTRANYGYTF.

The chain recombines TRBV7-2 with TRBJ2-5; D gene unclear. Germline V lookup: CDR1 SGHTA, CDR2 FQGNSA. The CDR3 consists of 14 residues. V gave up 3 bases and J gave up 1 base, with 9 bases separating them. CDR3 region: CASSFRRLQETQYF. CDR3 DNA sequence: TGTGCCAGCAGCTTTAGGCGACTCCAAGAGACCCAGTACTTC.

The chain recombines TRBV11-2 with TRBJ2-7, with TRBD1 matching 7 bases. Trimming at V came to 3 bases and at J to 3 bases, leaving 5 bases not matched to a gene. CDR3 length: 14 residues. Germline values: CDR1 SGHAT, CDR2 FQNNGV. The CDR3 DNA sequence: TGTGCCAGCAGCTTCCAAAGGGACAGCTACGAGCAGTACTTC. This gives the protein CASSFQRDSYEQYF.

CDR3 loop: CASRGLAGESEQYF. Here the CDR3 DNA reads TGTGCCAGCAGGGGACTAGCGGGAGAGTCCGAGCAGTACTTC. This chain links TRBV2 with TRBJ2-7, with 14 bases lining up with TRBD2. The germline V gene encodes CDR1 SNHLY and CDR2 FYNNEI. The CDR3 runs to 14 residues. The trim removed 6 bases at V and 6 bases at J, leaving 4 bases unmatched.

In its sample, this clone was seen once. The rearrangement links TRBV6-5 to TRBJ1-4; 12 nucleotides align to TRBD1. J was trimmed by 8 bases and V by 7 bases; bases with no gene match: 8. Per the germline V gene, CDR1 is MNHEY and CDR2 is SVGAGI. This CDR3 is built from 15 residues. CDR3 nucleotide sequence: TGTGCCAGCATGGGGACAGGGGGCGCGAAGGAAAAACTGTTTTTT. Translation: CASMGTGGAKEKLFF.

V is TRBV5-6 and J is TRBJ2-7; 8 positions match TRBD2. The CDR3 consists of 16 residues. Germline-derived CDR1 and CDR2 are SGHDT and YYEEEE. J gave up 3 bases and V 0 bases, and 8 bases lay outside the gene matches. CDR3 sequence (DNA): TGTGCCAGCAGCTTGGACAGCGGGAGATTCCTCTACGAGCAGTACTTC. Its translation is CASSLDSGRFLYEQYF.